The T cell receptor (beta chain) under discussion was sequenced for a study of CXCR4 blockade with PD-1 therapy in pancreatic cancer (dated by TCRdb to the late 2010s). Turning to the overall study: Multiplex immunohistochemistry and TCRbeta immunosequencing of resected pancreatic ductal adenocarcinoma were combined in the study with ex vivo slice culture in which PD-1 and CXCR4 blockade were tested. To look at intratumoral heterogeneity, the researchers TCR-sequenced two geographically distinct regions from each of roughly 6 tumors. General study outcomes and caveats: Because only TCRbeta chains were sequenced, true antigen-specificity overlap among the convergent dominant clones remained unconfirmed, awaiting paired alpha-beta single-cell sequencing. Although tumors showed clonal expansion, with a mean productive clonality of about 0.15 compared with over 0.045 in healthy blood, clonality was not correlated with survival. A strong correlation was found between amino acid clone frequency and the number of distinct nucleotide rearrangements encoding each amino acid clone, suggesting convergent selection by common tumor antigens.

The CDR3 starts with the cysteine, ends with the phenylalanine, and has 14 residues. The read is trimmed to its CDR3 DNA, 42 bases read in frame from base 1. V loses 4 bases at its end and J loses 0 bases; junction bases beyond the gene matches: 2. In the germline V gene, CDR1 corresponds to MDHEN and CDR2 to SYDVKM. The patients who supplied the archived tumor blocks had received no neoadjuvant therapy before resection. In the preserved-tissue arm, the study used around 33 surgical resection samples taken from 20 to 25 pancreatic ductal adenocarcinoma patients who had not previously been treated. For the resection arm, DNA was extracted from ten 5-micron curls of FFPE tumor adjacent to the multiplex immunohistochemistry slide. TCRbeta CDR3 regions were immunosequenced from extracted DNA using the immunoSEQ Assay at Adaptive Biotechnologies. The study's own analysis went as follows. To quantify the absolute abundance of each unique TCRbeta CDR3, sequences were collapsed and filtered. Clonality, calculated using only productive in-frame rearrangements, was defined as 1 minus Pielou's evenness. Regional overlap was measured by following the top 100 nucleotide rearrangements across paired samples, and the Morisita index was used to compare paired samples with unrelated samples. The immunoSEQ Rearrangement Details tool was used to assess whether nucleotide rearrangements converged onto identical amino acid sequences. Entries here come from immuneACCESS through TCRdb and include only in-frame sequences with V and J called. Some clones fail to appear in such tables; in the studies checked, an unresolved V gene covers under half of the shortfall, and the cause of the remainder is unknown. D and trimming come from the DNA, and the V and J calls and clone size come from that table. The sample data list more than 650 clones, and around a third of these were observed just once. Of the sample, 20% to 25% falls within the top ten clones.

Taking its sample share into account, this clone is large (0.1 to 1%). No antigen is known for it. Base qualities are not provided; no much larger clone lies one nucleotide away. The chain is encoded by TRBV28 joined to TRBJ2-7, and TRBD1 matches 8 of the central bases. Sequenced material: tumor tissue. This TCR came from a human donor with pancreatic ductal adenocarcinoma. CDR3 reads: CASSSGTGSYEQYF. The DNA sequence is given as TGTGCCAGCAGTTCCGGGACAGGCTCCTACGAGCAGTACTTC.